The present TCR beta chain was sequenced within a study of CD8 T cells in Susac syndrome (dated by TCRdb to the late 2010s). About the investigation overall: Whether CD8+ T cell activation and differentiation in Susac syndrome was antigen driven was tested using repertoire sequencing.

From a lookup of the germline V gene, CDR1 and CDR2 are SGHRS and YFSETQ. V is cut by 2 bases and J by 5 bases, and the space between the germline ends is 10 bases. Inclusive of the bounding cysteine and phenylalanine, the CDR3 is 14 residues long. CDR3 DNA only is kept here, 42 bases in frame from base 1. In its sample, this clonotype was seen once. Its cognate antigen has yet to be identified. No base quality information exists; no much larger clone differs at one position. Single-read evidence is weak. Points the paper makes about the study in general: The study acknowledged that relatively few individuals were included in the TCR sequencing and HLA analysis.

RNA was extracted with the RNeasy kit and about 0.5 to 1 ug was reverse transcribed using random hexamers. The immunoSEQ multiplex PCR assay, which covers 54 Vbeta and 13 Jbeta segments, was used to amplify TCR beta CDR3 regions. To correct PCR amplification bias, a synthetic template baseline was used for both primer optimization and computational correction. Per the original workflow: Only productive sequences were kept, with reads annotated to V, D and J genes according to IMGT and analyzed in immunoSEQ Analyzer. Clonality was computed as one minus Shannon entropy normalized by log2 of the number of productive unique sequences. Public and private clones were assessed among the 100 most prevalent clones of each patient and control. Clones were defined as Susac-specific when absent from the healthy and MS cohorts, from over 950 published viral clones and from other ImmuneACCESS disease sequences. TCRdb trimmed the raw reads at Q25, called clones with MiXCR and kept productive beta chains. CDR3 protein duplicates are merged, each entry listing the most common genes and DNA. These V and J calls are TCRdb output, not the study's own analysis. The sample table lists 150,000 to 200,000 distinct CDR3 sequences, approximately 94% of them with a count of one. Jointly, the top ten make up 0.09% to 0.1% of the sample.

Peripheral blood CD8+ and CD4+ T cells from healthy donors, Susac syndrome patients and multiple sclerosis patients were profiled by high-throughput TCR beta sequencing. Multiple sclerosis controls were treatment-naive patients with stable or active relapsing-remitting disease fulfilling revised McDonald criteria. Bulk CD8+ and CD4+ T cells were purified by magnetic negative isolation, while CD8+ TEMRA cells were enriched using FACS. Blood was collected in EDTA tubes and processed within 24 hours, with PBMCs isolated through density gradient centrifugation. PBMCs intended for TCR sequencing were frozen in liquid nitrogen and were later thawed in a 37 degrees C water bath. The sorted or isolated CD4+, CD8+ and CD8+ TEMRA cells had a purity of 90% or higher.

The chain employs TRBV5-1 and TRBJ1-4; D gene: possibly TRBD1, on 5 matching bases. The source of this sequence is a human donor with multiple sclerosis. Sequences were obtained from CD4+ T cells from PBMCs. CDR3 sequence: CASSLGGVNEKLFF. The DNA sequence reads TGCGCCAGCAGCTTAGGAGGGGTGAATGAAAAACTGTTTTTT. With the rest looked up from the reference TRBV5-1 and TRBJ1-4 genes rather than sequenced, the full variable domain is KAGVTQTPRYLIKTRGQQVTLSCSPISGHRSVSWYQQTPGQGLQFLFEYFSETQRNKGNFPGRFSGRQFSNSRSEMNVSTLELGDSALYLCASSLGGVNEKLFFGSGTQLSVL.